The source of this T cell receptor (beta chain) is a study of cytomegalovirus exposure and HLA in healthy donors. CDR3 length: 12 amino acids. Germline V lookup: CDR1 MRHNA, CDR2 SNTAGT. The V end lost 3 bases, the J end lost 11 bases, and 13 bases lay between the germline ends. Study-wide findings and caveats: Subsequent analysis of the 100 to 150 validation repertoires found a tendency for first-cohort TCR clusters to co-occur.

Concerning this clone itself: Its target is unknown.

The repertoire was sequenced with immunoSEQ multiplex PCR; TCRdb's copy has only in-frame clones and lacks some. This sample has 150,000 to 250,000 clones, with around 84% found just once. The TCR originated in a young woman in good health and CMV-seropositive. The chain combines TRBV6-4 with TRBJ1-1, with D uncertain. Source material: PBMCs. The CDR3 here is CASSEEKVMAFF. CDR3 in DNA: TGTGCCAGCAGTGAGGAGAAAGTGATGGCTTTCTTT.